This T cell receptor beta chain stems from a study of cytomegalovirus exposure and HLA in healthy donors. Study findings and constraints: In vitro, three CMV-associated chains proved specific for CMV antigens.

Germline CDR1 SGDLS, CDR2 YYNGEE. This CDR3 has 13 amino acids. V shed 2 bases and J shed 1 base, with 6 bases lying between them. PCR used 60 Vbeta primers and 13 Jbeta primers. Profiled with immunoSEQ multiplex PCR; TCRdb holds only in-frame clones, not every one. Seen here are around 70,000 clones, 60% to 85% observed once, and the top ten hold under 15%. Remarks on this clone: Its antigen is currently unknown.

The chain recombines TRBV9 with TRBJ1-1; D remains ambiguous. The source is a man between 65 and 80 years old in good health and CMV-seronegative. Sequencing was carried out using PBMCs. As DNA, the CDR3 is TGTGCCAGCAGCGTTGGAGCGAACACTGAAGCTTTCTTT. Protein: CASSVGANTEAFF.